This T cell receptor (beta chain) was obtained from a study of OX40 agonist ivuxolimab in advanced cancers. About the study: As their treatment, patients were administered ivuxolimab, an agonistic anti-OX40 (CD134) antibody. Dosing consisted of intravenous ivuxolimab at 0.01 to 10 mg/kg every 2 weeks. Prior checkpoint blockade (anti-PD-1, anti-PD-L1 or anti-CTLA-4) was permitted; 35% to 50% had it.

From germline, CDR1 is LNHDA and CDR2 SQIVND (reference sequence). The CDR3 has 14 amino acids. After removal of 5 bases from V and 4 bases from J, the junction contained 5 bases not matched to a gene. Only in-frame clones appear in the TCRdb table, and some are missing; sequencing was by immunoSEQ multiplex PCR. This repertoire shows fewer than 85,000 clones, around 85% found once; its top ten account for around 0.73%. This TCR came from an adult with an advanced solid tumor such as melanoma, head and neck, liver or kidney cancer. Source: CD4+ or CD8+ T cells sorted from blood, taken in a trial of the OX40 agonist ivuxolimab. This chain joins TRBV19 and TRBJ2-1, with 7 positions matching TRBD1. The CDR3, as DNA: TGTGCCAGTAGTCCGGGACAGAATTACAATGAGCAGTTCTTC. Amino acids: CASSPGQNYNEQFF. Complete variable domain (other parts from reference TRBV19 and TRBJ2-1): DGGITQSPKYLFRKEGQNVTLSCEQNLNHDAMYWYRQDPGQGLRLIYYSQIVNDFQKGDIAEGYSVSREKKESFPLTVTSAQKNPTAFYLCASSPGQNYNEQFFGPGTRLTVL.